This is a list of T cell receptor beta chains from one sample in a study of OX40 agonist ivuxolimab in advanced cancers. Using immunoSEQ multiplex PCR, the repertoire was profiled, and TCRdb retains in-frame clones only, with some absent. Of roughly 5,000 clones in the sample, roughly three fifths are singletons; the top ten hold approximately 72%. Here the sequenced sample was CD4+ or CD8+ T cells sorted from blood, taken in a trial of the OX40 agonist ivuxolimab. The receptors stem from an adult with an advanced solid tumor such as melanoma, head and neck, liver or kidney cancer. Each CDR3 is given with its conserved first and last residue. A D gene is named only where the DNA matches it firmly. Rows may omit the clone size; those that give it use once, few, many or a size class.

>TRBV28|TRBJ1-2|TRBD1|.
CASSRTGDRPNYGYTF
TGTGCCAGCAGTCGGACAGGGGACAGACCTAACTATGGCTACACCTTC
>TRBV5-5|TRBJ1-3|.|.
CASSASTGSGINTIYF
TGTGCCAGCAGCGCATCAACAGGATCGGGCATTAACACCATATATTTT
>TRBV28|TRBJ2-7|.|.
CASSFRGGLSVTPPQYF
TGTGCCAGCAGTTTCAGAGGAGGGCTTTCGGTCACCCCTCCGCAGTACTTC
>TRBV4-2|TRBJ2-7|TRBD1|medium-sized
CASSRDRGAYEQYF
TGTGCCAGCAGCCGAGACAGGGGGGCCTACGAGCAGTACTTC
>TRBV7-9|TRBJ1-3|.|large
CASSPEGRGSGNTIYF
TGTGCCAGCAGCCCGGAGGGCCGCGGCTCTGGAAACACCATATATTTT
>TRBV4-1|TRBJ1-2|.|.
CASSQDATGYGYTF
TGCGCCAGCAGCCAAGACGCGACCGGCTATGGCTACACCTTC
>TRBV10-3|TRBJ2-5|.|.
CAISKSRSLRETQYF
TGTGCCATCAGTAAATCCCGGTCGCTGAGGGAGACCCAGTACTTC
>TRBV7-9|TRBJ2-4|TRBD1|.
CASSRTGALAKNIQYF
TGTGCCAGCAGCCGGACAGGTGCCCTAGCCAAAAACATTCAGTACTTC
>TRBV4-1|TRBJ1-6|.|.
CASSQFRAPNSPLHF
TGCGCCAGCAGCCAGTTCAGGGCCCCCAATTCACCCCTCCACTTT
>TRBV5-1|TRBJ2-2|.|.
CASSFGLPGSGELFF
TGCGCCAGCAGCTTTGGACTGCCAGGATCCGGGGAGCTGTTTTTT
>TRBV13|TRBJ1-1|.|.
CASSLRKRTEAFF
TGTGCCAGCAGCTTAAGGAAGCGGACTGAAGCTTTCTTT
>TRBV5-1|TRBJ2-2|.|.
CASSGIGTTGELFF
TGCGCCAGCAGCGGGATAGGGACTACCGGGGAGCTGTTTTTT
>TRBV15|TRBJ2-1|.|.
CATSPTPGTQIYNEQFF
TGTGCCACCAGCCCAACGCCCGGGACTCAGATCTACAATGAGCAGTTCTTC
>TRBV27|TRBJ2-5|.|once
CASSPDPRETQYF
TGTGCCAGCAGTCCCGACCCCAGGGAGACCCAGTACTTC
>TRBV9|TRBJ1-1|TRBD1|.
CASSDGDREGTEAFF
TGTGCCAGCAGCGACGGGGACAGGGAGGGCACTGAAGCTTTCTTT
>TRBV7-2|TRBJ1-2|.|.
CASSLALSGQGYGYTF
TGTGCCAGCAGCTTAGCGCTGTCGGGGCAGGGCTATGGCTACACCTTC
>TRBV7-9|TRBJ1-1|.|.
CASRVEEGDTEAFF
TGTGCCAGCCGGGTAGAGGAGGGGGACACTGAAGCTTTCTTT
>TRBV18|TRBJ1-1|.|.
CASSPPAALAEAFF
TGTGCCAGCTCACCACCGGCAGCGTTGGCTGAAGCTTTCTTT
>TRBV27|TRBJ1-5|.|.
CASSSSTQIQPQHF
TGTGCCAGCAGCTCATCAACCCAAATTCAGCCCCAGCATTTT
>TRBV27|TRBJ2-3|.|few
CASSFLADTQYF
TGTGCCAGCAGTTTTCTGGCAGATACGCAGTATTTT
>TRBV5-1|TRBJ1-2|TRBD1|.
CATKTSGGLAGYTF
TGCGCCACCAAAACCTCAGGGGGCTTGGCTGGCTACACCTTC
>TRBV5-4|TRBJ1-4|.|large
CASSPGDGGNEKLFF
TGTGCCAGCAGCCCCGGGGACGGAGGAAATGAAAAACTGTTTTTT
>TRBV5-4|TRBJ1-5|.|once
CASSLWGAGSNQPQHF
TGTGCCAGCAGCTTATGGGGGGCAGGAAGCAATCAGCCCCAGCATTTT